One T cell receptor beta chain is described in this entry. The data belong to a study of blood T cell repertoires in COVID-19. Overall study: PBMCs, B-cell-depleted T cells, or T cells provided the cDNA or gDNA that made up the material.

Per the original methods: Amplifying reference gene primers gave estimates of nucleated cell counts. Sequenced by immunoSEQ multiplex PCR; TCRdb stores in-frame clones only, minus some. Clone size and V and J calls were adopted from that table, with D and trimming inferred from the DNA. Of about 280,000 clones listed, nearly 90% are singletons. Germline CDR1 LGHNA, CDR2 YNFKEQ. The CDR3 is 15 residues long. V shed 1 base and J shed 0 bases, with 10 bases lying between them. The chain is built from TRBV4-2 and TRBJ2-7, with D possibly being TRBD1 (6 bases). This TCR was recovered from a man younger than 30 with active or convalescent COVID-19. Sequencing input: peripheral blood. CDR3 in amino acids: CASSQVGGSSYEQYF. The CDR3 DNA follows: TGTGCCAGCAGCCAAGTAGGGGGAAGCTCCTACGAGCAGTACTTC.